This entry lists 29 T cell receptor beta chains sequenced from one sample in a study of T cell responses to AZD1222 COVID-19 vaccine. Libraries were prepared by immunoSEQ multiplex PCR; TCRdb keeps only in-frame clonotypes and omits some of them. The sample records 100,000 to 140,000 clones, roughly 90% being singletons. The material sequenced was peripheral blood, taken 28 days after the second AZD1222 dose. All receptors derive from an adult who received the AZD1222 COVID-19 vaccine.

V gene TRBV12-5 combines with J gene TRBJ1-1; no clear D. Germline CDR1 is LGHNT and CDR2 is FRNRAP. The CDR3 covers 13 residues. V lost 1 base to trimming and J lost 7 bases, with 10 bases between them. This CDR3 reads CASGLDPKGEAFF. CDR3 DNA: TGTGCTAGTGGTTTGGACCCAAAAGGTGAAGCTTTCTTT.

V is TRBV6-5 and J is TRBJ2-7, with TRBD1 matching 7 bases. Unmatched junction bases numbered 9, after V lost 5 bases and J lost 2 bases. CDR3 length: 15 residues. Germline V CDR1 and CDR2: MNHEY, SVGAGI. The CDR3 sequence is CASSPSQGTTYEQYF. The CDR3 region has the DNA TGTGCCAGCAGTCCCTCACAGGGGACCACCTACGAGCAGTACTTC.

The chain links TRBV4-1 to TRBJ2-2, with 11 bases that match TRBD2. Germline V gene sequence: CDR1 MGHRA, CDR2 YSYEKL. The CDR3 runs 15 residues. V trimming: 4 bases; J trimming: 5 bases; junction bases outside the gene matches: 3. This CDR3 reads CASSPTSGGTGELFF. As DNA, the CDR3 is TGCGCCAGCAGCCCAACTAGCGGGGGTACCGGGGAGCTGTTTTTT.

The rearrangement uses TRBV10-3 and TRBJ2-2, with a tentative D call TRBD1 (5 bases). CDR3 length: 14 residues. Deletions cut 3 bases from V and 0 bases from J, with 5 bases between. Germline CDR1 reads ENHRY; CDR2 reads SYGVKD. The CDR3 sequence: CAISDRANTGELFF. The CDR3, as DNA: TGTGCCATCAGTGACAGGGCGAACACCGGGGAGCTGTTTTTT.

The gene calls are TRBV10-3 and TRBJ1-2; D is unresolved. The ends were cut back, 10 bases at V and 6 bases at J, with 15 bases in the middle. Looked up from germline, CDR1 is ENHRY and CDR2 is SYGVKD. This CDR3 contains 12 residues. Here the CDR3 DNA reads TGTGCCACTAAATCGGGCCAGAATGGCTACACCTTC. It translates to CATKSGQNGYTF.

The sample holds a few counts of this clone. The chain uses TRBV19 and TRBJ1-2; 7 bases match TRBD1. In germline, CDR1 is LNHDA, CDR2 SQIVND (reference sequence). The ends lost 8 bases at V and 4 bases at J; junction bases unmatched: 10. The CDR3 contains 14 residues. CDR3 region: CASRRQGSSYGYTF. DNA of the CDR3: TGTGCCAGTCGGCGACAGGGTTCGAGCTATGGCTACACCTTC.

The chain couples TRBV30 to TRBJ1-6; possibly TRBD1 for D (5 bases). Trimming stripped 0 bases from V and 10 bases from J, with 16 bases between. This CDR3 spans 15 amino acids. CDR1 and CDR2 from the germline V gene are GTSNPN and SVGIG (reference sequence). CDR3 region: CAWSVKVGVWSPLHF. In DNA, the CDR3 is TGTGCCTGGAGTGTAAAGGTGGGGGTTTGGTCACCCCTCCACTTT.

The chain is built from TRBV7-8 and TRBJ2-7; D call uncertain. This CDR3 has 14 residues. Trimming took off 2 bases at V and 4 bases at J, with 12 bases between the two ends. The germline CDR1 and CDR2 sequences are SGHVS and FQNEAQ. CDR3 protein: CASSLLPGGYEQYF. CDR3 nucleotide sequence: TGTGCCAGCAGCTTACTACCCGGTGGATACGAGCAGTACTTC.

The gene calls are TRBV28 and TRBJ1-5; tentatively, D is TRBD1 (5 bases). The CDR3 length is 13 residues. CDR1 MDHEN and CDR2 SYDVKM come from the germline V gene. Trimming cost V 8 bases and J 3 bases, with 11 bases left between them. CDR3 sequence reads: CASARDSNQPQHF. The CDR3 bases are TGTGCCAGCGCCAGGGACTCCAATCAGCCCCAGCATTTT. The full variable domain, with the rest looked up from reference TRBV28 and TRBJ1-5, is DVKVTQSSRYLVKRTGEKVFLECVQDMDHENMFWYRQDPGLGLRLIYFSYDVKMKEKGDIPEGYSVSREKKERFSLILESASTNQTSMYLCASARDSNQPQHFGDGTRLSIL.

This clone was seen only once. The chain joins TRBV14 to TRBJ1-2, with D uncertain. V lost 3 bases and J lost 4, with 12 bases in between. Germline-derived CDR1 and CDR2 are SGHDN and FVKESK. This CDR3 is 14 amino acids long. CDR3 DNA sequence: TGTGCCAGCAGCCATGCGGTTCGGCCCTATGGCTACACCTTC. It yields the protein CASSHAVRPYGYTF.

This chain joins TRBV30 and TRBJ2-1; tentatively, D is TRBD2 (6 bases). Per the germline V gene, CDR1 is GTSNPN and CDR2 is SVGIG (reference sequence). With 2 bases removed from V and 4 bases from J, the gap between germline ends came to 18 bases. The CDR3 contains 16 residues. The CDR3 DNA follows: TGTGCCTGGAGTCTCCCCTTCGGCGGGGTGTACAATGAGCAGTTCTTC. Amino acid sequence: CAWSLPFGGVYNEQFF.

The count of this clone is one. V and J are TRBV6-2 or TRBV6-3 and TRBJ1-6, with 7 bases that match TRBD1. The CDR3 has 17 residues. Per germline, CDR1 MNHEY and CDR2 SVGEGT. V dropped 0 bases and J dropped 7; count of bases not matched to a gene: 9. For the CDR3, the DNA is TGTGCCAGCAGTTACTCACAGGGGCCAGCAACGAATTCACCCCTCCACTTT. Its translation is CASSYSQGPATNSPLHF.

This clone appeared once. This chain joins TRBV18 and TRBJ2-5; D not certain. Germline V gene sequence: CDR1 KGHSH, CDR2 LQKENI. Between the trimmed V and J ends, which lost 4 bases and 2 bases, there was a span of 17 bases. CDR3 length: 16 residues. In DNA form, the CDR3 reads TGTGCCAGCTCACGTTCAAGGTCCGGACGTCAAGAGACCCAGTACTTC. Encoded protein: CASSRSRSGRQETQYF.

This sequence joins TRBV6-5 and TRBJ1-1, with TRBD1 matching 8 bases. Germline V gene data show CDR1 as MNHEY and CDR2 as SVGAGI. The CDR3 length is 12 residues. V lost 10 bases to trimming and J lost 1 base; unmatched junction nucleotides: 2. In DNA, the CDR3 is TGTGCCACCGGGACAGGGAACACTGAAGCTTTCTTT. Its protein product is CATGTGNTEAFF.

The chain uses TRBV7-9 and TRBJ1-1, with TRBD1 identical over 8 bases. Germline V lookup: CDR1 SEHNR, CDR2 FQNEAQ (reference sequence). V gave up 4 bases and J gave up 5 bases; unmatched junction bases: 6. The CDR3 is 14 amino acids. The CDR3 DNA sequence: TGTGCCAGCAGCTCTGGACAGGGTGAAACTGAAGCTTTCTTT. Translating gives CASSSGQGETEAFF.

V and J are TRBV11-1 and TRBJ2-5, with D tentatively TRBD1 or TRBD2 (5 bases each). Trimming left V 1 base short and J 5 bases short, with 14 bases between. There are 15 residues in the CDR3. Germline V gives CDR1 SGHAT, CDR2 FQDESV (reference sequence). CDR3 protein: CASSLGGGDGETQYF. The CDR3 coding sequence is TGTGCCAGCAGCTTAGGCGGTGGGGACGGGGAGACCCAGTACTTC.

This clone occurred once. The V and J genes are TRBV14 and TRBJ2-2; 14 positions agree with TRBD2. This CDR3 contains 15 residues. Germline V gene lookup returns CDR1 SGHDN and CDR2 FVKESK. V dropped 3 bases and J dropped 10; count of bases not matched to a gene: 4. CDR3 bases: TGTGCCAGCAGCCAGGCGGGACTAGCGGGAGTGGAGCTGTTTTTT. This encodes CASSQAGLAGVELFF.

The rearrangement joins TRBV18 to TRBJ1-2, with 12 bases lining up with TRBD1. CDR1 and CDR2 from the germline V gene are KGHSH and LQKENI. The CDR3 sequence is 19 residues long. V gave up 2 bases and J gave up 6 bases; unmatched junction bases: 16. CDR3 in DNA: TGTGCCAGCTCACCATTGGGACAGGGGGCGGTCCGCGGGCCCCATGGCTACACCTTC. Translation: CASSPLGQGAVRGPHGYTF. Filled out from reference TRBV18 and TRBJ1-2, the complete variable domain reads NAGVMQNPRHLVRRRGQEARLRCSPMKGHSHVYWYRQLPEEGLKFMVYLQKENIIDESGMPKERFSAEFPKEGPSILRIQQVVRGDSAAYFCASSPLGQGAVRGPHGYTFGSGTRLTVV.

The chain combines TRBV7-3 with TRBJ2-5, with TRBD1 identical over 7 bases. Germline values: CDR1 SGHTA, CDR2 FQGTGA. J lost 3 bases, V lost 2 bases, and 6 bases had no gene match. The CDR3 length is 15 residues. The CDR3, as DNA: TGTGCCAGCAGCTTAGGCTACAGGGGAAAAGAGACCCAGTACTTC. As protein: CASSLGYRGKETQYF. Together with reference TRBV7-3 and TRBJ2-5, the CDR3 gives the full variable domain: GAGVSQTPSNKVTEKGKYVELRCDPISGHTALYWYRQSLGQGPEFLIYFQGTGAADDSGLPNDRFFAVRPEGSVSTLKIQRTERGDSAVYLCASSLGYRGKETQYFGPGTRLLVL.

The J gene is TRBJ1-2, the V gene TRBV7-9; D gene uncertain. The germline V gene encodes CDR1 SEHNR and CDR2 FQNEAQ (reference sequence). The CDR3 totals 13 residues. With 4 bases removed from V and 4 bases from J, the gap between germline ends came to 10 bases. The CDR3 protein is CASSSVLGYGYTF. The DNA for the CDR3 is TGTGCCAGCAGCTCAGTGCTGGGCTATGGCTACACCTTC.

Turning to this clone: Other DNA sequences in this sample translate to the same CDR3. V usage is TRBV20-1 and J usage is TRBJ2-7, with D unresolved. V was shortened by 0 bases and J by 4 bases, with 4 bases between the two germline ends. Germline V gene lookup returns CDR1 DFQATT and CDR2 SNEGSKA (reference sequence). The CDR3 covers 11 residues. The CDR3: CSAREGYEQYF. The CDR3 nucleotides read TGCAGTGCTAGAGAGGGTTACGAGCAGTACTTC.

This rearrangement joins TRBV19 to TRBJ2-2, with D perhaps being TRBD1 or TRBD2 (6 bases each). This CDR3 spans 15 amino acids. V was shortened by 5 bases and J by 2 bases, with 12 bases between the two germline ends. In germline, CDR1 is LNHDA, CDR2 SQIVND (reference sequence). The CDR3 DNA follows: TGTGCCAGTAGTCAGAGGGGGGCAAACACCGGGGAGCTGTTTTTT. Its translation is CASSQRGANTGELFF.

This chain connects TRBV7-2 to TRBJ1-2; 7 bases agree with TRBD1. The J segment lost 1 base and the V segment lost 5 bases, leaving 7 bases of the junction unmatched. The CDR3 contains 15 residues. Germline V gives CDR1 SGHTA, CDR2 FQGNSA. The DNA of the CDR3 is TGTGCCAGCAGCCTGGAAAGGGGGCTTAACTATGGCTACACCTTC. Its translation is CASSLERGLNYGYTF. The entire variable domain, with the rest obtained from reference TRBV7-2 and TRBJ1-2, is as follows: GAGVSQSPSNKVTEKGKDVELRCDPISGHTALYWYRQSLGQGLEFLIYFQGNSAPDKSGLPSDRFSAERTGGSVSTLTIQRTQQEDSAVYLCASSLERGLNYGYTFGSGTRLTVV.

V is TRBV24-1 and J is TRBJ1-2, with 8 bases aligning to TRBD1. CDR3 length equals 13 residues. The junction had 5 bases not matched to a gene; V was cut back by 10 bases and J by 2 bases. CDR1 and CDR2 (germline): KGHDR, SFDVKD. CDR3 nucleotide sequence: TGTGCCACACTGGACAGGGCAAACTATGGCTACACCTTC. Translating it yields CATLDRANYGYTF.

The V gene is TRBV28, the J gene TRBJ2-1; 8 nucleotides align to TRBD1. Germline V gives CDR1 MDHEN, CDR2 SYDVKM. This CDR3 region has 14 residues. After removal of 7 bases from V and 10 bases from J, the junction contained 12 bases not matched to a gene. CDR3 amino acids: CASIPPRGLAEQFF. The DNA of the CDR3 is TGTGCCAGCATCCCACCCAGGGGGCTAGCGGAGCAGTTCTTC.

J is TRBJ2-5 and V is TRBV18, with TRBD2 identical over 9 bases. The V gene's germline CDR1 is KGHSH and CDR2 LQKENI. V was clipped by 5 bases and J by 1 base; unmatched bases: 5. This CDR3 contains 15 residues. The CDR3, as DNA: TGTGCCAGCTCAAGGACGACTAGCGGCCAAGAGACCCAGTACTTC. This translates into CASSRTTSGQETQYF.

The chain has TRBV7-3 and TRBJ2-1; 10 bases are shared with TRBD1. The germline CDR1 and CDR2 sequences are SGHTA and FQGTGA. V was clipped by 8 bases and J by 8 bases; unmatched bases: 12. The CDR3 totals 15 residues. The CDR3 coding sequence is TGTGCCAGCGGCCACAGACAGGGGGCGGTCGATGAGCAGTTCTTC. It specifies CASGHRQGAVDEQFF.

The CDR3 protein is CASTGSSTDTQYF. CDR3 DNA sequence: TGTGCCAGCACAGGGTCCAGCACAGATACGCAGTATTTT. The chain carries TRBV2 and TRBJ2-3, with TRBD1 as a possible D gene (5 bases). This CDR3 has 13 amino acids. The ends were cut back, 7 bases at V and 0 bases at J, with 8 bases in the middle. CDR1 and CDR2 from the germline V gene are SNHLY and FYNNEI. The whole variable domain, filled in from reference TRBV2 and TRBJ2-3, reads EPEVTQTPSHQVTQMGQEVILRCVPISNHLYFYWYRQILGQKVEFLVSFYNNEISEKSEIFDDQFSVERPDGSNFTLKIRSTKLEDSAMYFCASTGSSTDTQYFGPGTRLTVL.

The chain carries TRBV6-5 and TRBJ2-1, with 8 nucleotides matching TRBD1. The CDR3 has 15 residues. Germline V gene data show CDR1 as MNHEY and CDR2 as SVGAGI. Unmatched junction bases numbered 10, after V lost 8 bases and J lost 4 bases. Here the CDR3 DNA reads TGTGCCAGCCAAACAGGACAGGGTGCATACAATGAGCAGTTCTTC. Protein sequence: CASQTGQGAYNEQFF.